This T cell receptor (beta chain) was documented in a study of OX40 agonist ivuxolimab in advanced cancers. About the study: Patients assigned to dose escalation were diagnosed with hepatocellular carcinoma, melanoma, renal cell or head and neck cancer. The study's findings and limits: There were, on average, more expanded clones in CD8+ T cells than in CD4+.

Clones were read by immunoSEQ multiplex PCR, and TCRdb kept only the in-frame ones, dropping some. In the table there are tens of thousands of clones, roughly 85% of which are singletons. On this clone: Its target is not known.

CDR1 is SNHLY and CDR2 is FYNNEI in the germline V gene. CDR3 length: 16 residues. V was clipped by 5 bases and J by 2 bases; unmatched bases: 7. The source is an adult with an advanced solid tumor such as melanoma, head and neck, liver or kidney cancer. The gene calls are TRBV2 and TRBJ1-3; 9 bases map to TRBD1. Sequenced material: CD4+ or CD8+ T cells sorted from blood, taken in a trial of the OX40 agonist ivuxolimab. The CDR3 loop is CASSSGTGSPGNTIYF. The CDR3 DNA reads as TGTGCCAGCAGTTCCGGGACAGGGAGCCCTGGAAACACCATATATTTT.